This T cell receptor beta chain was recovered during a study of T-cell memory formation after mild COVID-19. Overall study context: TCR clusters were largely donor specific.

Germline V gene lookup returns CDR1 SGHKS and CDR2 YYEKEE (reference sequence). There are 13 residues in the CDR3. Trimming stripped 4 bases from V and 3 bases from J, with 10 bases between. TCRdb called the 5' RACE reads again in MiXCR, with one record for every CDR3 protein. The sample lists hundreds of thousands of distinct CDR3 sequences; around 15% were seen once. The sample taken for sequencing was PBMCs or a T cell subset sorted from them (not recorded which). The TCR comes from a man aged 18 to 29 who had mild COVID-19 (a few samples of this study predate the infection). Cell type and time point are not known. The J gene is TRBJ1-1, the V gene TRBV5-5; D not resolved. Written as DNA, the CDR3 is TGTGCCAGCAGCCCGGACGTATACACTGAAGCTTTCTTT. This translates into CASSPDVYTEAFF. Complete variable domain (other parts from reference TRBV5-5 and TRBJ1-1): DAGVTQSPTHLIKTRGQQVTLRCSPISGHKSVSWYQQVLGQGPQFIFQYYEKEERGRGNFPDRFSARQFPNYSSELNVNALLLGDSALYLCASSPDVYTEAFFGQGTRLTVV.